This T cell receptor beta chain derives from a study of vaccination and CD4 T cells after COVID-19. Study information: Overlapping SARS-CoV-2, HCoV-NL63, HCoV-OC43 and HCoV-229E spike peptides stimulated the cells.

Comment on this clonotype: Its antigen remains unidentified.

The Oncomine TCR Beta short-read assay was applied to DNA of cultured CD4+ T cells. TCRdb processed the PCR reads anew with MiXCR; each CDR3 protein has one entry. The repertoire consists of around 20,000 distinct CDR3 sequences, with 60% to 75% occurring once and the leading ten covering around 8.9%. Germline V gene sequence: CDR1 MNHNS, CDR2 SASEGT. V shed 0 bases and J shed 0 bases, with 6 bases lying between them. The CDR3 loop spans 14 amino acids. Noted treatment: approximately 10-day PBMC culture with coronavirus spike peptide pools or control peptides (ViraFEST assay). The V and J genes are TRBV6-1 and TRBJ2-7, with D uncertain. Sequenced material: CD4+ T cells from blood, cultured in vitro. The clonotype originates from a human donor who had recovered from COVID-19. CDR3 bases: TGTGCCAGCAGTGAAGCAGGCAGCTCCTACGAGCAGTACTTC. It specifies CASSEAGSSYEQYF.